This T cell receptor (beta chain) was documented in a study of T cell clonality in common variable immunodeficiency. Points from the study as a whole: In common variable immunodeficiency, TCR beta chains reportedly carried fewer deletions and N-nucleotide insertions.

TCRdb keeps only in-frame clones here, not all; method: immunoSEQ multiplex PCR. Singletons are absent from the sample, which has 25,000 to 30,000 clones. This clone was seen at least ten times. Its cognate antigen is unknown. The specimen sequenced was peripheral blood mononuclear cells. The sequence derives from a human donor with common variable immunodeficiency.

CDR3 protein: CASSRGTSGGRTDTQYF. The sequenced CDR3 bases are TGTGCCAGCAGCCGCGGGACTAGCGGGGGGCGCACAGATACG. The chain uses TRBV4-2 and TRBJ2-3; 15 positions match TRBD2. The CDR3 end is not reached by the read, which stops 3 residues before it; the germline J gene fills it in. Germline CDR1 is LGHNA and CDR2 is YNFKEQ. V lost 4 bases to trimming and J lost 1 base; unmatched junction nucleotides: 3. The CDR3 sequence is 17 residues long.